This TCR beta chain was documented in a study of blood T cell repertoires in COVID-19. Study overall: The United States, Italy and Spain supplied acute and convalescent COVID-19 samples. T cells, B-cell-depleted T cells, or PBMCs supplied cDNA or gDNA.

CDR3 length equals 13 residues. V was pared by 3 bases and J by 4 bases, with 10 bases between. Germline CDR1 MNHEY, CDR2 SVGEGT. How the authors handled the data: The assay estimated nucleated cells by amplifying reference gene primers. Some clones are missing from TCRdb's copy, which holds only in-frame ones; the method was immunoSEQ multiplex PCR. D and trimming were read from the DNA, whereas the V and J calls and clone size are those reported in that table. This sample has 100,000 to 150,000 clones, with about four fifths found just once. This receptor was obtained from a man aged 55 to 70 with acute or convalescent COVID-19. The specimen sequenced was peripheral blood. The V and J genes are TRBV6-2 or TRBV6-3 and TRBJ2-7, with a possible D match to TRBD2 (5 bases). The DNA for the CDR3 is TGTGCCAGCAGTTATCCCGGACTGTACGAGCAGTACTTC. It translates to CASSYPGLYEQYF.